This T cell receptor beta chain was captured in a study of molecular identifiers for immune sequencing clone quantification. In its sample, this clonotype was seen many times. Sorting captured naive CD8 T cells as CD8+CD4-CCR7+CD45RA+. Making the bulk TCR libraries relied on previously described methods and listed TCR primers. TCRdb called the PCR reads again in MiXCR, with one record for every CDR3 protein. Of about 510,000 distinct CDR3 sequences in the sample, about 21% were seen once. Trimming took off 0 bases at V and 0 bases at J, with 12 bases between the two ends. This CDR3 spans 16 amino acids. Germline assignment: CDR1 SGHTA and CDR2 FQGNSA.

This receptor was obtained from a human donor in good health. Some libraries in this study had Jurkat cell RNA spiked in. Sequenced sample: naive CD8+ T cells from blood, with Jurkat cell RNA spiked in. Subset here: FACS-sorted CD8+CD4-CCR7+CD45RA+ naive T cells. This chain links TRBV7-2 with TRBJ2-7; D unresolved. Here the CDR3 reads CASSLARPSSSYEQYF. For the CDR3, the DNA is TGTGCCAGCAGCTTAGCCCGACCGAGTAGCTCCTACGAGCAGTACTTC. The entire variable domain, with the rest obtained from reference TRBV7-2 and TRBJ2-7, is as follows: GAGVSQSPSNKVTEKGKDVELRCDPISGHTALYWYRQSLGQGLEFLIYFQGNSAPDKSGLPSDRFSAERTGGSVSTLTIQRTQQEDSAVYLCASSLARPSSSYEQYFGPGTRLTVT.